This TCR beta chain was sequenced for a study of blood T cell repertoires in COVID-19. Study information: Researchers got acute and convalescent COVID-19 samples from the United States, Italy and Spain. T cells, B-cell-depleted T cells, or PBMCs provided the cDNA or gDNA that served as material.

The CDR3 loop spans 15 amino acids. V shed 2 bases and J shed 1 base, with 11 bases lying between them. CDR1 and CDR2 from the germline V gene are SGHVS and FQNEAQ. Original processing notes: Cell counts per sample came from amplifying reference gene primers. TCRdb keeps only in-frame clones here, not all; method: immunoSEQ multiplex PCR. V and J calls and clone size follow that table, whereas D and trimming were derived from the DNA. The data contain 84,000 or so clones, 87% of them singletons. The clonotype comes from a man aged 55 to 70 with acute or convalescent COVID-19. The chain carries TRBV7-8 and TRBJ2-5; tentatively, D is TRBD2 (6 bases). Material for sequencing was peripheral blood. CDR3 DNA sequence: TGTGCCAGCAGCTTACTGGCGGGGCGCCAAGAGACCCAGTACTTC. Encoded protein: CASSLLAGRQETQYF.